This T cell receptor beta chain derives from a study of blood T cell repertoires in COVID-19. Looking at the study overall: The study drew acute and convalescent COVID-19 samples from the United States, Italy and Spain.

In the source study's methods: Reference gene primer amplification yielded estimated nucleated cell counts. Produced via immunoSEQ multiplex PCR; TCRdb's table is partial and in-frame only. The V and J calls and clone size come from that table; D and trimming were worked out from the DNA. The table lists around 250,000 clones, approximately 80% of them singletons. V was clipped by 5 bases and J by 4 bases, with 17 bases between them. CDR3 length equals 16 residues. Per the germline V gene, CDR1 is LNHDA and CDR2 is SQIVND (reference sequence). The material sequenced was peripheral blood. The chain is built from TRBV19 and TRBJ2-2; D is perhaps TRBD2 (5 bases). This receptor was taken from a woman between 18 and 29 years old with acute or convalescent COVID-19. The CDR3 is CASSAGLLLSTGELFF. CDR3 coding DNA: TGTGCCAGTAGTGCCGGACTTCTACTTAGCACCGGGGAGCTGTTTTTT.